Listed below are T cell receptor beta chains from one sample, sequenced in a study of CD4 T cells in relation to SARS-CoV-2 and coronaviruses. Profiling relied on immunoSEQ multiplex PCR, and the TCRdb table lists in-frame clones only, not all of them. The repertoire holds about 43,000 clones, over 75% seen once, with approximately 1.5% in the top ten. These TCRs' antigens remain unknown. The specimen was naive CD4+ T cells from PBMCs, cultured in vitro. The receptors shown here come from an adult with COVID-19. The CDR3 runs from the conserved cysteine through the conserved F or W. A D gene is named only where the DNA matches it firmly. Clone sizes are given selectively: once, few, many, or a class where the clone is expanded.

j_gene: TRBJ2-1; d_gene: TRBD2; abundance: -; v_gene: TRBV7-9; CDR3nt: TGTGCCAGCACGATCAGCGGGGAGGAGAATGAGCAGTTCTTC; CDR3aa: CASTISGEENEQFF
j_gene: TRBJ2-3; d_gene: -; abundance: few; v_gene: TRBV29-1; CDR3nt: TGCAGCGTTGGAGCCTATACGCAGTATTTT; CDR3aa: CSVGAYTQYF
j_gene: TRBJ2-2; d_gene: -; abundance: -; v_gene: TRBV18; CDR3nt: TGTGCCAGCTCGCAACCACGGCGCGTAATGGGAGGCACCGGGGAGCTGTTTTTT; CDR3aa: CASSQPRRVMGGTGELFF
j_gene: TRBJ1-6; d_gene: -; abundance: few; v_gene: TRBV28; CDR3nt: TGTGCCAGCATGGTGGGGTATCAGGGAGGAACCTATAATTCACCCCTCCACTTT; CDR3aa: CASMVGYQGGTYNSPLHF
j_gene: TRBJ2-7; d_gene: -; abundance: -; v_gene: TRBV12-3/TRBV12-4; CDR3nt: TGTGCCAGCGGGATAGGGCCCTCCTACGAGCAGTACTTC; CDR3aa: CASGIGPSYEQYF
j_gene: TRBJ1-1; d_gene: TRBD1; abundance: -; v_gene: TRBV5-1; CDR3nt: TGCGCCAGCAGCTGGACAGGGGGCGAGGACACTGAAGCTTTCTTT; CDR3aa: CASSWTGGEDTEAFF
j_gene: TRBJ1-1; d_gene: -; abundance: few; v_gene: TRBV30; CDR3nt: TGTGCCTGGAGTGTTAACACTGAAGCTTTCTTT; CDR3aa: CAWSVNTEAFF
j_gene: TRBJ2-7; d_gene: TRBD1; abundance: -; v_gene: TRBV10-3; CDR3nt: TGTGCCACTGAACGGGACAGGGGCCACGAGCAGTACTTC; CDR3aa: CATERDRGHEQYF
j_gene: TRBJ2-7; d_gene: TRBD2; abundance: -; v_gene: TRBV14; CDR3nt: TGTGCCAGCAGCCAAGATTCCATCTATTCCCTAGCGGGAGTAACACACGAGCAGTACTTC; CDR3aa: CASSQDSIYSLAGVTHEQYF
j_gene: TRBJ2-7; d_gene: -; abundance: -; v_gene: TRBV24-1; CDR3nt: TGTGCCACCGGCCTAACGGGAACAAGGTTCTCCTACGAGCAGTACTTC; CDR3aa: CATGLTGTRFSYEQYF
j_gene: TRBJ1-2; d_gene: TRBD1; abundance: -; v_gene: TRBV28; CDR3nt: TGTGCCAGCAGTTTACCCAGGACAGGGGGCGGTTATGGCTACACCTTC; CDR3aa: CASSLPRTGGGYGYTF
j_gene: TRBJ2-7; d_gene: -; abundance: -; v_gene: TRBV2; CDR3nt: TGTGCCAGCAGTGAGGGTCAGCCCCTCGAGCAGTACTTC; CDR3aa: CASSEGQPLEQYF
j_gene: TRBJ1-6; d_gene: TRBD1; abundance: few; v_gene: TRBV28; CDR3nt: TGTGCCAGCAGACCAGACAGGGGTTACGATTCACCCCTCCACTTT; CDR3aa: CASRPDRGYDSPLHF
j_gene: TRBJ2-5; d_gene: -; abundance: -; v_gene: TRBV5-6; CDR3nt: TGTGCCAGCAGCCTAAGGGGTGTAGAGACCCAGTACTTC; CDR3aa: CASSLRGVETQYF
j_gene: TRBJ1-1; d_gene: -; abundance: -; v_gene: TRBV6-5; CDR3nt: TGTGCCAGCAGTCCCCAGGGCGGCACTGAAGCTTTCTTT; CDR3aa: CASSPQGGTEAFF
j_gene: TRBJ2-2; d_gene: -; abundance: -; v_gene: TRBV28; CDR3nt: TGTGCCAGCAGTTTGGGGGGGCCCTGGGAGACCGGGGAGCTGTTTTTT; CDR3aa: CASSLGGPWETGELFF
j_gene: TRBJ2-4; d_gene: -; abundance: -; v_gene: TRBV6-5; CDR3nt: TGTGCCAGCAGTAAACGTTGGGGGGGCGGAAACATTCAGTACTTC; CDR3aa: CASSKRWGGGNIQYF
j_gene: TRBJ1-1; d_gene: TRBD1; abundance: -; v_gene: TRBV18; CDR3nt: TGTGCCAGCTCACCGGACAGGGGGATACCTGAAGCTTTCTTT; CDR3aa: CASSPDRGIPEAFF
j_gene: TRBJ2-1; d_gene: -; abundance: once; v_gene: TRBV28; CDR3nt: TGTGCCAGCTGGAGCTCCTACAATGAGCAGTTCTTC; CDR3aa: CASWSSYNEQFF
j_gene: TRBJ2-7; d_gene: TRBD2; abundance: -; v_gene: TRBV2; CDR3nt: TGTGCCAGCACGAGCGGGGGCGAGCAGTACTTC; CDR3aa: CASTSGGEQYF
j_gene: TRBJ2-3; d_gene: TRBD1; abundance: -; v_gene: TRBV30; CDR3nt: TGTGCCTGGAGTGTACCAGGGGGCATGAGTTCCCAAACCACAGATACGCAGTATTTT; CDR3aa: CAWSVPGGMSSQTTDTQYF
j_gene: TRBJ2-1; d_gene: TRBD1; abundance: -; v_gene: TRBV19; CDR3nt: TGTGCCAGTAGTACCCGGGACAGGCTGAACCTCCACAATGAGCAGTTCTTC; CDR3aa: CASSTRDRLNLHNEQFF
j_gene: TRBJ2-5; d_gene: -; abundance: -; v_gene: TRBV15; CDR3nt: TGTGCCACCGGTTTAGTCCTCGAAGAGACCCAGTACTTC; CDR3aa: CATGLVLEETQYF
j_gene: TRBJ2-7; d_gene: TRBD1; abundance: -; v_gene: TRBV7-9; CDR3nt: TGTGCCAGCAGCTTAGAGAGTTGGGACAGGGTGGGCGAGCAGTACTTC; CDR3aa: CASSLESWDRVGEQYF
j_gene: TRBJ2-1; d_gene: TRBD2; abundance: -; v_gene: TRBV5-4; CDR3nt: TGTGCCAGCAGCCGCGGGAGGGCCTACAATGAGCAGTTCTTC; CDR3aa: CASSRGRAYNEQFF
j_gene: TRBJ2-1; d_gene: -; abundance: -; v_gene: TRBV15; CDR3nt: TGTGCCACCAGCTTATCCCGTCTGGACAATGAGCAGTTCTTC; CDR3aa: CATSLSRLDNEQFF
j_gene: TRBJ1-5; d_gene: -; abundance: -; v_gene: TRBV5-5; CDR3nt: TGTGCCAGCAGCTTGGAGGGCCAGGTTAATCAGCCCCAGCATTTT; CDR3aa: CASSLEGQVNQPQHF
j_gene: TRBJ2-1; d_gene: -; abundance: -; v_gene: TRBV5-1; CDR3nt: TGCGCCAGCAGCTTGTTAGCTGGAGGGAGCTCCTACAATGAGCAGTTCTTC; CDR3aa: CASSLLAGGSSYNEQFF
j_gene: TRBJ1-5; d_gene: TRBD1; abundance: -; v_gene: TRBV15; CDR3nt: TGTGCCACCAGAAAGGGACAGGGGGCTCAGCCCCAGCATTTT; CDR3aa: CATRKGQGAQPQHF
j_gene: TRBJ1-1; d_gene: -; abundance: -; v_gene: TRBV2; CDR3nt: TGTGCCAGCAGCACGAACATGAACACTGAAGCTTTCTTT; CDR3aa: CASSTNMNTEAFF
j_gene: TRBJ1-4; d_gene: TRBD1; abundance: -; v_gene: TRBV28; CDR3nt: TGTGCCAGCAGTGAACAGGGGGCTCTAAATGAAAAACTGTTTTTT; CDR3aa: CASSEQGALNEKLFF
j_gene: TRBJ2-3; d_gene: -; abundance: -; v_gene: TRBV30; CDR3nt: TGTGCCTGTATTATGAGGTCCCCTAGCACAGATACGCAGTATTTT; CDR3aa: CACIMRSPSTDTQYF
j_gene: TRBJ2-2; d_gene: TRBD2; abundance: -; v_gene: TRBV28; CDR3nt: TGTGCCAGCAGCCCGACCCCCGGGACTAGCGGGATGAATCTAAGAACGTCTGGGGAGCTGTTTTTT; CDR3aa: CASSPTPGTSGMNLRTSGELFF
j_gene: TRBJ1-3; d_gene: -; abundance: -; v_gene: TRBV5-1; CDR3nt: TGCGCCAGCAAACGCGTCCCCATCTCTGGAAACACCATATATTTT; CDR3aa: CASKRVPISGNTIYF
j_gene: TRBJ1-1; d_gene: -; abundance: -; v_gene: TRBV18; CDR3nt: TGTGCCAGCTCACAGGACATGAACACTGAAGCTTTCTTT; CDR3aa: CASSQDMNTEAFF
j_gene: TRBJ2-5; d_gene: TRBD1; abundance: -; v_gene: TRBV10-3; CDR3nt: TGTGCCACGAGAGGGACAGGGGAGGAGACCCAGTACTTC; CDR3aa: CATRGTGEETQYF
j_gene: TRBJ2-1; d_gene: TRBD2; abundance: once; v_gene: TRBV20-1; CDR3nt: TGCAGTGCTAGTCGCGGGAGGGTCATGGGGGATGAGCAGTTCTTC; CDR3aa: CSASRGRVMGDEQFF
j_gene: TRBJ2-6; d_gene: -; abundance: -; v_gene: TRBV2; CDR3nt: TGTGCCAGCGGGCCGGGACGAATCTCTGGGGCCAACGTCCTGACTTTC; CDR3aa: CASGPGRISGANVLTF
j_gene: TRBJ1-6; d_gene: TRBD1; abundance: -; v_gene: TRBV3-1/TRBV3-2; CDR3nt: TGTGCCAGCAGCTTTTCGGGACAGCTTTATAATTCACCCCTCCACTTT; CDR3aa: CASSFSGQLYNSPLHF
j_gene: TRBJ2-5; d_gene: -; abundance: -; v_gene: TRBV19; CDR3nt: TGTGCCAGTAGTACGACAGGTTCTCTGGAGACCCAGTACTTC; CDR3aa: CASSTTGSLETQYF